This T cell receptor beta chain was captured by sequencing in a study of CD8+ T cells in alopecia areata. Overall study context: Oral tofacitinib, 5 to 10 mg twice daily, was given in an open-label trial. Findings of the study overall: For patients receiving tofacitinib, scalp clonality and expanded CD8+ clones among the top 100 significantly decreased. Sequencing of scalp tissue also captures the resident alphabeta T cells of normal skin.

This clone is medium-sized (0.01 to 0.1%) by share. Its antigen is as yet unknown. The CDR3 is 17 residues long. The J segment lost 3 bases and the V segment lost 6 bases, leaving 15 bases of the junction unmatched. CDR1 and CDR2 (germline): SEHNR, FQNEAQ (reference sequence). Extracted RNA was reverse transcribed into cDNA, the sequencing template. Profiled with immunoSEQ multiplex PCR; TCRdb holds only in-frame clones, not every one. The sample consists of some 88,000 clones, roughly 47% of them appearing once. As to treatment: oral pan-JAK inhibitor, 5-10 mg twice daily. The chain is built from TRBV7-9 and TRBJ1-2, with 8 bases matching TRBD1. This clonotype originated in a human donor with alopecia areata. The specimen was CD8+ T cells sorted from blood, collected at week 24, from a patient treated with tofacitinib. The CDR3 region is CASSHSDQGALDYGYTF. The CDR3 nucleotides read TGTGCCAGCAGTCATAGCGACCAGGGGGCGCTTGACTATGGCTACACCTTC.